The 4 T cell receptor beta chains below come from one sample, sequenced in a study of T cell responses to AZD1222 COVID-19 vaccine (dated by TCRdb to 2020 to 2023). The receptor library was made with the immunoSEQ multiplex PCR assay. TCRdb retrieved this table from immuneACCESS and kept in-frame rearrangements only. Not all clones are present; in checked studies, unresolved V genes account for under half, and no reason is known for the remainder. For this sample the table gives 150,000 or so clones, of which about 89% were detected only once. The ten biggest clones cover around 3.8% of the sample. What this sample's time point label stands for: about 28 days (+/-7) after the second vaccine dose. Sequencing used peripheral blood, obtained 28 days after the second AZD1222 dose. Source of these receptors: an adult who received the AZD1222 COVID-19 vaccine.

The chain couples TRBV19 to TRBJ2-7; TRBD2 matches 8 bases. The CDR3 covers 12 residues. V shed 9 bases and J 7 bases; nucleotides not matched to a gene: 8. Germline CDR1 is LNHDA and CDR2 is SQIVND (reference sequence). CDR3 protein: CASGGAWGEQYF. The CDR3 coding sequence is TGTGCCAGCGGGGGGGCTTGGGGAGAGCAGTACTTC.

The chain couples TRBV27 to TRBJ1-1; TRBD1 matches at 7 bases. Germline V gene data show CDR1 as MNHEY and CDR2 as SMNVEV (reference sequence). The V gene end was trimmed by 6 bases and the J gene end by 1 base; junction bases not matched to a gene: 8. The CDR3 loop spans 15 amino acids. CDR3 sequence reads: CASRPGGAWNTEAFF. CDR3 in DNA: TGTGCCAGCAGGCCAGGGGGGGCCTGGAACACTGAAGCTTTCTTT.

For the CDR3, the DNA is TGTGCCAGCAGTCGGGACTTCTACTACGAGCAGTACTTC. Residues: CASSRDFYYEQYF. This sequence joins TRBV6-5 and TRBJ2-7; D is perhaps TRBD2 (6 bases). The V end was cut by 5 bases, the J end by 3 bases, with 11 bases between. CDR3 length: 13 amino acids. Germline loops: CDR1 MNHEY, CDR2 SVGAGI.

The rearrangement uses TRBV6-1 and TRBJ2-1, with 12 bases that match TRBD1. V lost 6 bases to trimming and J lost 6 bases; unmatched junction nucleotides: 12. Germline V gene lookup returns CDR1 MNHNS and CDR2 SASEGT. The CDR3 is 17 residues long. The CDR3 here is CASREPGQGASGNEQFF. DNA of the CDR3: TGTGCCAGCAGAGAACCGGGACAGGGGGCAAGTGGCAATGAGCAGTTCTTC.